Listed here is a single T cell receptor (beta chain). The data originate from a study of blood T cell repertoires in COVID-19. Original data processing: Amplification of reference gene primers was used by the study to estimate nucleated cell counts. Using immunoSEQ multiplex PCR, the repertoire was profiled, and TCRdb retains in-frame clones only, with some absent. Clonal size and the V and J genes are those of that table, whereas D and trimming came from the DNA. The sample shows 200,000 to 250,000 clones, 84% of them seen only once. CDR3 length: 21 residues. Trimming at V came to 0 bases and at J to 9 bases, leaving 20 bases not matched to a gene. The germline CDR1 and CDR2 sequences are LGHDT and YNNKEL (reference sequence).

This clonotype was sampled from a woman in her forties or fifties with active or convalescent COVID-19. Sample: peripheral blood. V usage is TRBV3-1 (or the pseudogene TRBV3-2) and J usage is TRBJ2-1, with TRBD2 identical over 13 bases. CDR3 in DNA: TGTGCCAGCAGCCAAGATATGACGGGCGGAGGACTAGCGGGAGAGCAAAGTGAGCAGTTCTTC. Protein product: CASSQDMTGGGLAGEQSEQFF.